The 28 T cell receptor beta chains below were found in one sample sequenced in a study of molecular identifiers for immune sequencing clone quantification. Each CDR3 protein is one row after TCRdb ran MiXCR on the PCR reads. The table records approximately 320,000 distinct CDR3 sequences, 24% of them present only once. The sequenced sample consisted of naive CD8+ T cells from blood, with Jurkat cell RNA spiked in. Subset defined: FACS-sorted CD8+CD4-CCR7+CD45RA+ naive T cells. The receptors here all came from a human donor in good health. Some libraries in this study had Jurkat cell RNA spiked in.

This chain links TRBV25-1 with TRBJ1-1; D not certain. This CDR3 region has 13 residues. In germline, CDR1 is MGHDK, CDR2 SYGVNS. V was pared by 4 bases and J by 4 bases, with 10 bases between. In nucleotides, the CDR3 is TGTGCCAGCAGTGTATCCCTGGGCACTGAAGCTTTCTTT. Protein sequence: CASSVSLGTEAFF.

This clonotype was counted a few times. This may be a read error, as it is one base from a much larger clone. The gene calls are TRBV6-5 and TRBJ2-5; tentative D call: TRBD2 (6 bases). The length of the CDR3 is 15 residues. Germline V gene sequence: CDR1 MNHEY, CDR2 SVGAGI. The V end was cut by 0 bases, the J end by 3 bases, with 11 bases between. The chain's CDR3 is CASSYSTRLEETQYF. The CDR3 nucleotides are TGTGCCAGCAGTTACTCGACTAGGCTGGAAGAGACCCAGTACTTC.

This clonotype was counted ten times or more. The DNA for the CDR3 is TGCGCCAGCAGCCAAGATCGGCAGGGCGGCGAGCAGTACTTC. Translated, it gives CASSQDRQGGEQYF. This sequence joins TRBV4-3 and TRBJ2-7; D is possibly TRBD1 (5 bases). Trimming took 0 bases from V and 6 from J, leaving 12 bases between them. Germline V CDR1 and CDR2: LGHNA, YSLEER. The CDR3 runs 14 residues.

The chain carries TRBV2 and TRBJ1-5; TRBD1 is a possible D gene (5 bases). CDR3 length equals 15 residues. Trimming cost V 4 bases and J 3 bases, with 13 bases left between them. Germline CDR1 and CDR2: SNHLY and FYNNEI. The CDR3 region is CASSGGASNNQPQHF. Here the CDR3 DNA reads TGTGCCAGCAGTGGAGGGGCGTCGAACAATCAGCCCCAGCATTTT.

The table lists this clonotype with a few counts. CDR3 DNA: TGTGCCACCGGGGGGCACTCTGGGGCCAACGTCCTGACTTTC. This translates into CATGGHSGANVLTF. This sequence joins TRBV6-5 and TRBJ2-6; a weak D match, TRBD2 (7 bases). The CDR3 spans 14 residues. Germline loops: CDR1 MNHEY, CDR2 SVGAGI. V lost 10 bases to trimming and J lost 0 bases, with 10 bases between them.

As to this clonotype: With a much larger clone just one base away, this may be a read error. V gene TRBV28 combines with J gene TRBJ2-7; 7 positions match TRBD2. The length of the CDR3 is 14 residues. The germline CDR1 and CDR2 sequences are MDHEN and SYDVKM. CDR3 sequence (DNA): TGTGCCAGCAGTTCGGGACTACTACTCTACGAGCAGCACTTC. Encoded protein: CASSSGLLLYEQHF.

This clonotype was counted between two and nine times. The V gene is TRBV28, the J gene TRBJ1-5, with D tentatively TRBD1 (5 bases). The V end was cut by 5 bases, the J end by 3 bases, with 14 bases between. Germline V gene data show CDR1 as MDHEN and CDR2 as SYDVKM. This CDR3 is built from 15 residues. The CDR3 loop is CASSLPPGINQPQHF. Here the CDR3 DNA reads TGTGCCAGCAGTCTCCCCCCAGGGATCAATCAGCCCCAGCATTTT.

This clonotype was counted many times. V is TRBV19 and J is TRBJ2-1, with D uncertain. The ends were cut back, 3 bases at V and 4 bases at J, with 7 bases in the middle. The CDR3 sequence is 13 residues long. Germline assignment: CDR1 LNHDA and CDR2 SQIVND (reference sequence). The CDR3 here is CASSIGPYNEQFF. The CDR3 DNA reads TGTGCCAGTAGTATCGGTCCTTACAATGAGCAGTTCTTC.

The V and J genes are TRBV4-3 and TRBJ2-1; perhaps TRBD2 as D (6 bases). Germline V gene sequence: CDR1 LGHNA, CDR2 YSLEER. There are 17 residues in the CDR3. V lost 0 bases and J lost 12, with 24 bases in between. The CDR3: CASSQDRSGLAALGQFF. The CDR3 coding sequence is TGCGCCAGCAGCCAAGATCGAAGTGGTTTAGCGGCTTTAGGGCAGTTCTTC.

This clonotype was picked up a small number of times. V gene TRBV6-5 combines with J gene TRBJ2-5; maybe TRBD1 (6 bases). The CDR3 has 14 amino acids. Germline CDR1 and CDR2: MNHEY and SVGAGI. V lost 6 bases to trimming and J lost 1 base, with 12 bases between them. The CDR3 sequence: CASRNRVSQETQYF. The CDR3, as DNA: TGTGCCAGCAGAAACAGGGTCAGCCAAGAGACCCAGTACTTC.

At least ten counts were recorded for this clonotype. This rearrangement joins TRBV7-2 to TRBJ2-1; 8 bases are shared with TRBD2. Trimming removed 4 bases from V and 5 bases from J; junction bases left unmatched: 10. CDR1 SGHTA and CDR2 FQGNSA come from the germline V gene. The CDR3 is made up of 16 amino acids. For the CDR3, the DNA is TGTGCCAGCAGCTCCATAGCGGGAAGAAGGGACAATGAGCAGTTCTTC. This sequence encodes CASSSIAGRRDNEQFF.

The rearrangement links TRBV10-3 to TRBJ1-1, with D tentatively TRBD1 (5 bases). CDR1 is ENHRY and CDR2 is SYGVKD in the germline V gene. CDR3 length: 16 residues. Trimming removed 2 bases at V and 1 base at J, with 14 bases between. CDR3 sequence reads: CAISEILGGENTEAFF. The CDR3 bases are TGTGCCATCAGTGAGATTTTGGGAGGGGAGAACACTGAAGCTTTCTTT.

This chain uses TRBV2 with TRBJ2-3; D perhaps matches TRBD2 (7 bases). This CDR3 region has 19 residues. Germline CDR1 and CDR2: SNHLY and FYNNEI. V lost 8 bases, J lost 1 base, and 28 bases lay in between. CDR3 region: CASLDRRGAGMVGTDTQYF. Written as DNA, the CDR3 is TGTGCCAGCCTTGACCGACGGGGGGCAGGGATGGTGGGCACAGATACGCAGTATTTT.

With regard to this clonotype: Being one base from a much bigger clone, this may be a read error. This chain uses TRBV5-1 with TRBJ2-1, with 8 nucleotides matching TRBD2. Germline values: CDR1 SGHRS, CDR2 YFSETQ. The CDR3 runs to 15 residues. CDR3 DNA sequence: TGCGCCAGCAGCTTGATTCAGTCAGCGGGAGATGAGCGGTTCTTC. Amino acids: CASSLIQSAGDERFF. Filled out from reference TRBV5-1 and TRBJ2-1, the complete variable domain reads KAGVTQTPRYLIKTRGQQVTLSCSPISGHRSVSWYQQTPGQGLQFLFEYFSETQRNKGNFPGRFSGRQFSNSRSEMNVSTLELGDSALYLCASSLIQSAGDERFFGPGTRLTVL.

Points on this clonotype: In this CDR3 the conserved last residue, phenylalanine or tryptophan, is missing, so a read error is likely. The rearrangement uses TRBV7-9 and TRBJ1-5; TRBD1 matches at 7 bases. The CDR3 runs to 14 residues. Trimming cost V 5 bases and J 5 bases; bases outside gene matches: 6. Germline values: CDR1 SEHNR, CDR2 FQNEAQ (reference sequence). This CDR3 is CASSRDSLYQPQHS. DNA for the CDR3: TGTGCCAGCAGCCGGGACAGTCTCTATCAGCCCCAGCATTCT.

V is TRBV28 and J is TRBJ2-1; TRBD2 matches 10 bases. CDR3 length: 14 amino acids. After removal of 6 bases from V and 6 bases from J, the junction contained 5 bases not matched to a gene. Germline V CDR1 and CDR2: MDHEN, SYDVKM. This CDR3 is CASSSGLAFNEQFF. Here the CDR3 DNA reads TGTGCCAGCAGCTCGGGACTAGCGTTCAATGAGCAGTTCTTC. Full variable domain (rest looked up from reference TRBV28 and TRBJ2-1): DVKVTQSSRYLVKRTGEKVFLECVQDMDHENMFWYRQDPGLGLRLIYFSYDVKMKEKGDIPEGYSVSREKKERFSLILESASTNQTSMYLCASSSGLAFNEQFFGPGTRLTVL.

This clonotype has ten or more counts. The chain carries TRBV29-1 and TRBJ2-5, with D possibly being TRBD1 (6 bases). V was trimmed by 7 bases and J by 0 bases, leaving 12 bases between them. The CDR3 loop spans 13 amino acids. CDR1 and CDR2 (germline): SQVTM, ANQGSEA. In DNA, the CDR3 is TGCAGCGCTCTCCGGGACAACCAAGAGACCCAGTACTTC. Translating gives CSALRDNQETQYF.

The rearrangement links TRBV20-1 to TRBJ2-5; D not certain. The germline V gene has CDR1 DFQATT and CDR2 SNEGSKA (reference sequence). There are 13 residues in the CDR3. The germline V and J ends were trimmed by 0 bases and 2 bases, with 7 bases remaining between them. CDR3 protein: CSAREAVQETQYF. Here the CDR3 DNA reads TGCAGTGCTAGAGAGGCTGTACAAGAGACCCAGTACTTC.

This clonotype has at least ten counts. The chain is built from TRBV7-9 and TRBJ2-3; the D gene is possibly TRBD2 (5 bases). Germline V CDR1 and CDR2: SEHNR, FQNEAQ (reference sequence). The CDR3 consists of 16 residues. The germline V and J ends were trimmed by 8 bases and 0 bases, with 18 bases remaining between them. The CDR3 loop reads CASSAPGEKSTDTQYF. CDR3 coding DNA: TGTGCCAGCTCCGCTCCTGGGGAGAAGAGCACAGATACGCAGTATTTT.

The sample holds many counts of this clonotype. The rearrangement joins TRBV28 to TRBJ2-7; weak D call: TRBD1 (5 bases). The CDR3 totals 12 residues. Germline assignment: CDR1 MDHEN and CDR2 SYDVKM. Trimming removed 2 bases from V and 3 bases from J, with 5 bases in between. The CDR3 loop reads CASSLRGYEQYF. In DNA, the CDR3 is TGTGCCAGCAGTTTAAGGGGCTACGAGCAGTACTTC.

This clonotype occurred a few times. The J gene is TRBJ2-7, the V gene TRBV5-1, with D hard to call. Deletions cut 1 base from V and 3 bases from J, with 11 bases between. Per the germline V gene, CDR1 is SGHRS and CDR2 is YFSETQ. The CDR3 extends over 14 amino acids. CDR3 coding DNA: TGCGCCAGCAGCTTGACCCAGGAAGGCTACGAGCAGTACTTC. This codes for CASSLTQEGYEQYF.

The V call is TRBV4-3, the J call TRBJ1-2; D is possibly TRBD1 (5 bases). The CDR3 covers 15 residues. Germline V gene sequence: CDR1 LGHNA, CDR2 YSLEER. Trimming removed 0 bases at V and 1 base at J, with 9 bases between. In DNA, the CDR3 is TGCGCCAGCAGCCAAGATCGGGGCAGTAACTATGGCTACACCTTC. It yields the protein CASSQDRGSNYGYTF.

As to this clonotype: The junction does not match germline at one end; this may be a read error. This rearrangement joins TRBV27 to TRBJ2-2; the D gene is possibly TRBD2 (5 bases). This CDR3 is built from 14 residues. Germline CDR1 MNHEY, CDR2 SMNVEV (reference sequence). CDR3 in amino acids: CASSLVRVTGEPFF. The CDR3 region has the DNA TGTGCCAGCAGTTTAGTAAGGGTCACCGGGGAGCCGTTTTTT.

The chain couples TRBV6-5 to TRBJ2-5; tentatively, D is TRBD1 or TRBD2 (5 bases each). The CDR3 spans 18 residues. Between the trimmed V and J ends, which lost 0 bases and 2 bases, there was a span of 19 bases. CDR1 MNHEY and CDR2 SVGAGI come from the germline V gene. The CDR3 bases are TGTGCCAGCAGTTACTCGACGGGGCGAAGGGGATGGCAAGAGACCCAGTACTTC. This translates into CASSYSTGRRGWQETQYF.

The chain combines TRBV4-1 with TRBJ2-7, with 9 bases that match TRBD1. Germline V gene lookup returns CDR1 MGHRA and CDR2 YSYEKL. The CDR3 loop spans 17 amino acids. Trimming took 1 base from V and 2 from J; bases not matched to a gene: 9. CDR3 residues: CASSQVGTGNYAYEQYF. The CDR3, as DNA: TGCGCCAGCAGCCAAGTCGGGACAGGGAATTACGCCTACGAGCAGTACTTC.

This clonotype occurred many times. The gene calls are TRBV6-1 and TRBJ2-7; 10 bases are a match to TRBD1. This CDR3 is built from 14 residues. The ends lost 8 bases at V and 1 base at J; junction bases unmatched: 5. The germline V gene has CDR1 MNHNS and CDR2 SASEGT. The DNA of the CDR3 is TGTGCCAGCTCCCGGACAGGGGGATCCTACGAGCAGTACTTC. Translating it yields CASSRTGGSYEQYF.

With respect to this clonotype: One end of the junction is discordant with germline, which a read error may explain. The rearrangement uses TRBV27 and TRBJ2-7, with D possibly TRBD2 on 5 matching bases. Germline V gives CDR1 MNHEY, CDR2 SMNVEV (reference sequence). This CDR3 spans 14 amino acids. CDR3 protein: CASGLSGSGYEQYF. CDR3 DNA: TGTGCCAGCGGTTTATCGGGGTCAGGCTACGAGCAGTACTTC.

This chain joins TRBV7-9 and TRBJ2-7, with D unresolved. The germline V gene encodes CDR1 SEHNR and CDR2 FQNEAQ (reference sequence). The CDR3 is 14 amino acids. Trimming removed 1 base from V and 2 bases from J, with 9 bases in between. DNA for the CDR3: TGTGCCAGCAGCTTAGTTCCCAGCCCCTACGAGCAGTACTTC. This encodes CASSLVPSPYEQYF.